This entry lists 21 T cell receptor beta chains sequenced from one sample in a study of immune characterization of retroperitoneal liposarcoma (dated by TCRdb to about 2019). The method behind the library was PCR. Sequencing was performed on a NextSeq 500. TCRdb handled the public reads itself, with Q25 trimming in fastp and clone calling in MiXCR, and kept productive beta chains. Identical CDR3 protein sequences are pooled into one entry, listed with their most common genes and DNA. The sample table records around 20,000 distinct CDR3 sequences; 35% to 45% of these occur just once. The top ten clonotypes cover 7.4% of the sample. Material: blood. These receptors came from a male donor with retroperitoneal liposarcoma.

By proportion, this clonotype is medium-sized. The chain links TRBV7-2 to TRBJ2-1, with D possibly called TRBD1 or TRBD2 (7 bases each). CDR1 and CDR2 (germline): SGHTA, FQGNSA. Trimming took 1 base from V and 10 from J, leaving 20 bases between them. This CDR3 region has 16 residues. CDR3 coding DNA: TGTGCCAGCAGCTTAGGGGCCCCAGGGGGGGGCTACGAGCAGTTCTTC. Translating it yields CASSLGAPGGGYEQFF.

The J gene is TRBJ1-5, the V gene TRBV6-6; 12 bases map to TRBD1. Germline V lookup: CDR1 MNHNY, CDR2 SVGAGI (reference sequence). Trimming took 8 bases from V and 6 from J; bases not matched to a gene: 2. The CDR3 consists of 13 residues. CDR3 loop: CASGTGGSQPQHF. CDR3 nucleotides: TGTGCCAGCGGGACAGGGGGCTCTCAGCCCCAGCATTTT.

In its sample, this clonotype was seen a few times. The rearrangement joins TRBV14 to TRBJ2-7; 7 positions agree with TRBD1. Trimming took 4 bases from V and 2 from J; bases not matched to a gene: 11. CDR1 and CDR2 (germline): SGHDN, FVKESK. The CDR3 loop spans 16 amino acids. CDR3 DNA: TGTGCCAGCAGCCCTCACTTTGGACAGGTTGCCTACGAGCAGTACTTC. This sequence encodes CASSPHFGQVAYEQYF.

This clonotype was detected a few times. CDR3: CASSYSLAGGYNEQFF. The CDR3, as DNA: TGTGCCAGCAGTTACTCATTAGCGGGAGGGTACAATGAGCAGTTCTTC. The genes are TRBV6-2 or TRBV6-3 and TRBJ2-1; TRBD2 aligns across 11 bases. Germline CDR1 MNHEY, CDR2 SVGEGT. The V gene end was trimmed by 0 bases and the J gene end by 4 bases; junction bases not matched to a gene: 2. This CDR3 spans 16 amino acids.

As to this clonotype: Here the CDR3 omits its conserved ending phenylalanine or tryptophan, so a read error is the likely source. The chain is built from TRBV4-1 and TRBJ2-5, with D possibly being TRBD1 or TRBD2 (5 bases each). The J call may be wrong; the DNA end is better matched by TRBJ2-7. The CDR3 consists of 15 residues. Germline V CDR1 and CDR2: MGHRA, YSYEKL. Written as DNA, the CDR3 is TGCGCCAGCAGCAATTCCGGGACGCCGCCCCACGAGCAGTACTTA. Amino acids: CASSNSGTPPHEQYL.

This sequence joins TRBV11-3 and TRBJ2-7; D not resolved. V dropped 3 bases and J dropped 2 bases, with 11 bases sitting between them. CDR1 is SGHNT, CDR2 YENEEA, per germline. This CDR3 has 14 residues. The CDR3 DNA reads as TGTGCCAGCAGCTTGGGAACCCCTCCCTACGAGCAGTACTTC. Residues: CASSLGTPPYEQYF.

Concerning this clonotype itself: It is likely a read error, because the conserved phenylalanine at the end of the CDR3 is missing. The limits of the CDR3 on the DNA are not certain, so only TCRdb's listed CDR3 is given. This sequence joins TRBV7-5 and TRBJ2-3; whether TRBD2, the table's D call, matches the DNA was not checked. TRBV7-5 is listed as a pseudogene. Inclusive of both ends, the CDR3 amounts to 13 amino acids. The CDR3 here is CWCCRLPRALVPP.

The rearrangement uses TRBV7-6 and TRBJ2-2; 8 positions match TRBD2. The CDR3 loop spans 17 amino acids. Germline CDR1 and CDR2: SGHVS and FNYEAQ. V was pared by 4 bases and J by 4 bases, with 11 bases of the junction left unmatched. CDR3 DNA sequence: TGTGCCAGCAGCTCCCACTCCCGCGGGAGGAGCACCGGGGAGCTGTTTTTT. Its translation: CASSSHSRGRSTGELFF.

This clonotype has a count of ten or more. The V call is TRBV6-1, the J call TRBJ2-5, with a weak D call TRBD1 (5 bases). The CDR3 totals 12 residues. The ends were cut back, 6 bases at V and 0 bases at J, with 5 bases in the middle. Germline CDR1 is MNHNS and CDR2 is SASEGT. The CDR3 coding sequence is TGTGCCAGCAGACAGGACCAAGAGACCCAGTACTTC. Protein sequence: CASRQDQETQYF.

This clonotype was counted ten times or more. This rearrangement joins TRBV11-3 to TRBJ2-5; the D is unclear. Germline-derived CDR1 and CDR2 are SGHNT and YENEEA. Trimming pared 2 bases from V and 11 bases from J, leaving 9 bases between. The CDR3 length is 11 residues. Written as DNA, the CDR3 is TGTGCCAGCAGCTTAACCCATGAGCAGTACTTC. It translates to CASSLTHEQYF.

The chain has TRBV6-1 and TRBJ1-5; no firm D call. With 2 bases removed from V and 5 bases from J, the gap between germline ends came to 7 bases. The germline gives CDR1 MNHNS, CDR2 SASEGT. CDR3 size: 13 residues. CDR3: CASSENWDQPQHF. The CDR3 nucleotides read TGTGCCAGCAGTGAAAACTGGGATCAGCCCCAGCATTTT.

The chain combines TRBV10-1 with TRBJ2-3; D tentatively fits TRBD1 or TRBD2 (5 bases each). The V end lost 5 bases, the J end lost 3 bases, and 9 bases lay between the germline ends. The CDR3 consists of 13 residues. Germline CDR1 reads WNHNN; CDR2 reads SYGVQD (reference sequence). The chain's CDR3 is CASSRGKTDTQYF. DNA of the CDR3: TGCGCCAGCAGTCGGGGCAAAACAGATACGCAGTATTTT.

This clonotype was seen a few times. This chain uses TRBV12-3 or TRBV12-4 with TRBJ2-3, with no clear D. CDR3 length: 14 residues. V was cut by 7 bases and J by 1 base, with 12 bases left in between. This chain's CDR3 is CASTPWVGTDTQYF. The CDR3 coding sequence is TGTGCCAGCACCCCATGGGTAGGCACAGATACGCAGTATTTT.

This clonotype was observed at least ten times. The chain recombines TRBV6-1 with TRBJ2-1, with unresolved D. The DNA end favors TRBJ2-7, so the J call may be wrong. This CDR3 is built from 14 residues. Germline CDR1 and CDR2: MNHNS and SASEGT. CDR3 DNA sequence: TGTGCCAGCAGTCCTCGCCGAAACTACAATGAGCAGTACTTC. It yields the protein CASSPRRNYNEQYF.

This clonotype was seen a handful of times. The CDR3 ends on some other residue instead of the conserved phenylalanine or tryptophan, so this is likely a read error. The V call is TRBV6-6, the J call TRBJ1-6, with D unclear. The CDR3 spans 12 residues. From germline, CDR1 is MNHNY and CDR2 SVGAGI (reference sequence). In nucleotides, the CDR3 is TGTGCCAGCAACGACTATAATTCCCCCCTCCACTTG. This translates into CASNDYNSPLHL.

With regard to this clonotype: A junction boundary mismatches the germline segment, possibly from a read error. The V call is TRBV6-6, the J call TRBJ2-1; 13 nucleotides match TRBD2. There are 15 residues in the CDR3. In germline, CDR1 is MNHNY, CDR2 SVGAGI (reference sequence). The CDR3 DNA reads as TGTGCCGGCAGCGGACTAGCGGGAGCGACCAATGAGCAGTTCTTC. Amino acids: CAGSGLAGATNEQFF.

Relative to its sample, this clonotype is medium-sized. The gene calls are TRBV7-2 and TRBJ2-1; 7 bases fit TRBD2. Matching the DNA end better, TRBJ2-7 makes the J call doubtful. Germline V lookup: CDR1 SGHTA, CDR2 FQGNSA. The length of the CDR3 is 13 residues. DNA for the CDR3: TGTGCCAGCAGCGAAGGAGGGGACTATCAGCAGTACTTC. This sequence encodes CASSEGGDYQQYF.

This clonotype is deemed medium-sized. This chain joins TRBV25-1 and TRBJ2-5; 7 nucleotides align to TRBD1. The ends lost 1 base at V and 4 bases at J; junction bases unmatched: 6. The CDR3 sequence is 15 residues long. Germline CDR1 reads MGHDK; CDR2 reads SYGVNS. CDR3 region: CASSESGGLGETQYF. DNA of the CDR3: TGTGCCAGCAGTGAATCAGGGGGATTAGGAGAGACCCAGTACTTC.

This clonotype was seen a single time. Here the CDR3 DNA reads TGTGCCAGCAGTCCGCGGGCAGGGGCCAACCTTATCGAGCAGTACTTC. Amino acids: CASSPRAGANLIEQYF. The J gene is TRBJ2-1, the V gene TRBV6-1, with D possibly being TRBD1 (6 bases). The J call may be incorrect, as the DNA end agrees better with TRBJ2-7. Looked up from germline, CDR1 is MNHNS and CDR2 is SASEGT. CDR3 length: 16 residues.

This clonotype was picked up one time. V is TRBV6-1 and J is TRBJ1-5, with 7 bases that match TRBD1. Germline V gene data show CDR1 as MNHNS and CDR2 as SASEGT. This CDR3 has 14 amino acids. Losses at the gene ends were 6 bases for V and 6 bases for J; bases not matched to a gene: 8. The CDR3 bases are TGTGCCAGCAGAGGACAGGTTGGAGGTCAGCCCCAGCATTTT. This encodes CASRGQVGGQPQHF.

This clonotype counts as medium-sized. The rearrangement uses TRBV6-6 and TRBJ2-1; perhaps TRBD2 as D (5 bases). The end of the DNA fits TRBJ2-7 better, so the J call may be wrong. Germline CDR1 reads MNHNY; CDR2 reads SVGAGI (reference sequence). The length of the CDR3 is 13 residues. CDR3 in amino acids: CASSYSLAGRQYF. The CDR3 DNA is TGTGCCAGCAGTTACTCCCTAGCAGGAAGGCAGTACTTC.